This is a list of T cell receptor beta chains from one sample in a study of CD8 T cells in ankylosing spondylitis. TCRdb re-derived calls from the 5' RACE reads in MiXCR, one entry per CDR3 protein. Of about 160,000 distinct CDR3 sequences listed, around a tenth were seen once; the top ten hold about 14%. Sequencing was done on a sample of blood, either unsorted or a sorted T cell fraction (not recorded which). Receptors originate from a female donor with ankylosing spondylitis or in good health (not recorded which). CDR3s include the opening cysteine and the closing phenylalanine or tryptophan. A D gene is named only where the DNA matches it firmly. Expanded clones get a size class; other rows say once, few or many, or leave the size out.

size: -
V: TRBV30
J: TRBJ2-1
D: TRBD2
CDR3: CAGGLAGIEQFF
DNA: TGTGCCGGAGGACTAGCGGGAATTGAGCAGTTCTTC

size: -
V: TRBV7-9
J: TRBJ2-1
D: -
CDR3: CASSSDKQIRGEQFF
DNA: TGTGCCAGCAGCTCGGACAAACAGATCAGAGGTGAGCAGTTCTTC

size: few
V: TRBV6-1
J: TRBJ2-5
D: -
CDR3: CASRPFGPQETQYF
DNA: TGTGCCAGCAGGCCCTTCGGGCCCCAAGAGACCCAGTACTTC

size: many
V: TRBV4-3
J: TRBJ1-2
D: -
CDR3: CASSQDHVSDYGYTF
DNA: TGCGCCAGCAGCCAAGATCACGTGTCCGACTATGGCTACACCTTC

size: few
V: TRBV29-1
J: TRBJ2-7
D: TRBD2
CDR3: CSVVGGDRTYEQYF
DNA: TGCAGCGTTGTGGGGGGGGACCGCACCTACGAGCAGTACTTC

size: few
V: TRBV5-6
J: TRBJ1-1
D: -
CDR3: CASSSLTEAFF
DNA: TGTGCCAGCAGCTCTTTGACTGAAGCTTTCTTT

size: few
V: TRBV14
J: TRBJ1-1
D: -
CDR3: CASSPLRARGTMNTEAFF
DNA: TGTGCCAGCAGTCCGTTACGGGCCCGAGGAACGATGAACACTGAAGCTTTCTTT

size: few
V: TRBV9
J: TRBJ2-5
D: TRBD2
CDR3: CASSGIAGEAETQYF
DNA: TGTGCCAGCAGCGGAATAGCGGGAGAGGCAGAGACCCAGTACTTC

size: -
V: TRBV9
J: TRBJ2-1
D: -
CDR3: CASSVEWGSDNEQFF
DNA: TGTGCCAGCAGCGTAGAATGGGGTTCAGACAATGAGCAGTTCTTC

size: -
V: TRBV20-1
J: TRBJ2-3
D: -
CDR3: CSAIFRTIDTQYF
DNA: TGCAGTGCTATATTCAGGACAATTGATACGCAGTATTTT

size: many
V: TRBV7-3
J: TRBJ2-1
D: -
CDR3: CASSLRSQGANEQFF
DNA: TGTGCCAGCAGCCTCAGAAGCCAAGGAGCTAATGAGCAGTTCTTC

size: few
V: TRBV27
J: TRBJ1-1
D: -
CDR3: CASSSIGPNTEAFF
DNA: TGTGCCAGCAGTTCAATCGGACCGAACACTGAAGCTTTCTTT

size: many
V: TRBV4-3
J: TRBJ2-1
D: -
CDR3: CASGGINADEQFF
DNA: TGCGCCAGCGGCGGGATTAATGCCGATGAGCAGTTCTTC

size: few
V: TRBV20-1
J: TRBJ2-3
D: TRBD2
CDR3: CSAQTSGFSTDTQYF
DNA: TGCAGTGCTCAGACTAGCGGGTTTAGCACAGATACGCAGTATTTT

size: many
V: TRBV6-5
J: TRBJ2-3
D: -
CDR3: CASSRSGAALTDTQYF
DNA: TGTGCCAGCAGTCGCTCGGGCGCGGCCCTCACAGATACGCAGTATTTT

size: few
V: TRBV12-3/TRBV12-4
J: TRBJ1-1
D: -
CDR3: CASSSSLKPNTEAFF
DNA: TGTGCCAGCAGTTCCTCATTGAAACCTAACACTGAAGCTTTCTTT

size: few
V: TRBV11-1
J: TRBJ2-6
D: TRBD1
CDR3: CASSLPGTGYSGANVLTF
DNA: TGTGCCAGCAGCTTACCCGGGACAGGTTACTCTGGGGCCAACGTCCTGACTTTC

size: -
V: TRBV20-1
J: TRBJ2-3
D: -
CDR3: CSARTGTPEPTDTQYF
DNA: TGCAGTGCTCGCACCGGGACCCCCGAACCCACAGATACGCAGTATTTT

size: -
V: TRBV11-1
J: TRBJ2-5
D: TRBD2
CDR3: CASSTTSGGIQETQYF
DNA: TGTGCCAGCAGCACGACTAGCGGGGGGATCCAAGAGACCCAGTACTTC

size: -
V: TRBV4-2
J: TRBJ2-1
D: TRBD2
CDR3: CASSQETTSGRAEQFF
DNA: TGTGCCAGCAGCCAAGAGACGACTAGCGGGAGGGCTGAGCAGTTCTTC

size: many
V: TRBV10-3
J: TRBJ2-7
D: -
CDR3: CAIGVRDTGGFKWNF
DNA: TGTGCCATCGGAGTCCGGGACACCGGAGGGTTTAAGTGGAACTTC

size: many
V: TRBV9
J: TRBJ2-1
D: -
CDR3: CASSVAGYNEQFF
DNA: TGTGCCAGCAGCGTAGCGGGGTACAATGAGCAGTTCTTC

size: many
V: TRBV5-1
J: TRBJ1-1
D: -
CDR3: CASSTGGNTEAFF
DNA: TGCGCCAGCAGCACCGGTGGGAACACTGAAGCTTTCTTT

size: -
V: TRBV13
J: TRBJ1-3
D: TRBD1
CDR3: CASSYGQGTFSGNTIYF
DNA: TGTGCCAGCAGCTACGGACAGGGGACCTTCTCTGGAAACACCATATATTTT

size: -
V: TRBV20-1
J: TRBJ2-1
D: -
CDR3: CGARIPQRWEQFF
DNA: TGCGGTGCTAGAATCCCCCAAAGGTGGGAGCAGTTCTTC

size: -
V: TRBV12-3/TRBV12-4
J: TRBJ2-5
D: TRBD2
CDR3: CASSEAGGHETQYF
DNA: TGTGCCAGCTCCGAAGCGGGAGGGCATGAGACCCAGTACTTC

size: -
V: TRBV27
J: TRBJ2-1
D: -
CDR3: CASSSDGTPWANEQFF
DNA: TGTGCCAGCAGTTCGGATGGGACCCCCTGGGCCAATGAGCAGTTCTTC

size: -
V: TRBV27
J: TRBJ1-2
D: -
CDR3: CASSLGVGGYGYTF
DNA: TGTGCCAGCAGTTTAGGTGTAGGAGGCTATGGCTACACCTTC

size: -
V: TRBV7-2
J: TRBJ1-1
D: TRBD1
CDR3: CASSLDRGDTEAFF
DNA: TGTGCCAGCAGCTTGGACAGGGGCGACACTGAAGCTTTCTTT

size: -
V: TRBV12-3/TRBV12-4
J: TRBJ2-2
D: TRBD1
CDR3: CAIRGPGELFF
DNA: TGTGCCATCAGGGGGCCCGGGGAGCTGTTTTTT

size: -
V: TRBV7-2
J: TRBJ2-5
D: -
CDR3: CASSLVRPTSYQETQYF
DNA: TGTGCCAGCAGCTTAGTGAGGCCAACTTCGTACCAAGAGACCCAGTACTTC

size: few
V: TRBV27
J: TRBJ2-7
D: -
CDR3: CASSFLGGQDYYEQYF
DNA: TGTGCCAGCAGTTTTTTGGGCGGGCAAGACTACTACGAGCAGTACTTC

size: few
V: TRBV7-9
J: TRBJ2-3
D: TRBD1
CDR3: CAGRDSSTDTQYF
DNA: TGTGCCGGACGGGACAGCTCCACAGATACGCAGTATTTT